The 7 T cell receptor beta chains below come from one sample, sequenced in a study of long-term antiretroviral therapy in people with HIV. With survey level as its setting, the immunoSEQ assay was v3.0. Method: immunoSEQ multiplex PCR; TCRdb's copy keeps in-frame clones and lacks some. In the table there are about 28,000 clones, approximately 85% of which are singletons. The source was unsorted PBMCs, collected 0.8 years before starting antiretroviral therapy. Receptors were obtained from a young man with HIV.

The rearrangement links TRBV7-9 to TRBJ1-1; D unclear. Trimming took 7 bases from V and 0 from J, leaving 12 bases between them. Per germline, CDR1 SEHNR and CDR2 FQNEAQ (reference sequence). This CDR3 region has 14 residues. The DNA for the CDR3 is TGTGCCAGCACCCTCGCAAATATGAACACTGAAGCTTTCTTT. Its translation is CASTLANMNTEAFF.

This clone has only one observation. The chain combines TRBV7-9 with TRBJ1-3; D is ambiguous. Deletions cut 0 bases from V and 0 bases from J, with 9 bases between. The CDR3 runs 16 residues. Germline V gives CDR1 SEHNR, CDR2 FQNEAQ (reference sequence). The CDR3 here is CASSLARRLSGNTIYF. The CDR3 DNA is TGTGCCAGCAGCTTAGCCCGCAGACTCTCTGGAAACACCATATATTTT. Together with reference TRBV7-9 and TRBJ1-3, the CDR3 gives the full variable domain: DTGVSQNPRHKITKRGQNVTFRCDPISEHNRLYWYRQTLGQGPEFLTYFQNEAQLEKSRLLSDRFSAERPKGSFSTLEIQRTEQGDSAMYLCASSLARRLSGNTIYFGEGSWLTVV.

V is TRBV6-1 and J is TRBJ2-3; D not certain. CDR3 length equals 15 residues. CDR1 is MNHNS, CDR2 SASEGT, per germline. Between the trimmed V and J ends, which lost 7 bases and 0 bases, there was a span of 14 bases. The CDR3 loop is CASTRRVPSTDTQYF. The DNA for the CDR3 is TGTGCCAGCACTCGCCGGGTCCCTAGCACAGATACGCAGTATTTT.

V gene TRBV2 combines with J gene TRBJ2-1, with D unclear. Germline V CDR1 and CDR2: SNHLY, FYNNEI. CDR3 length: 12 residues. V shed 6 bases and J shed 4 bases, with 7 bases lying between them. The CDR3 DNA reads as TGTGCCAGCAGCATGCAGTACAATGAGCAGTTCTTC. Protein sequence: CASSMQYNEQFF. Looking up the rest from reference TRBV2 and TRBJ2-1 gives the full variable domain: EPEVTQTPSHQVTQMGQEVILRCVPISNHLYFYWYRQILGQKVEFLVSFYNNEISEKSEIFDDQFSVERPDGSNFTLKIRSTKLEDSAMYFCASSMQYNEQFFGPGTRLTVL.

This clone was found a few times. J is TRBJ1-1 and V is TRBV9; D is perhaps TRBD1 (5 bases). The CDR3 loop spans 12 amino acids. The V gene's germline CDR1 is SGDLS and CDR2 YYNGEE. Trimming shortened V by 3 bases and J by 4 bases, and 7 bases separated the two germline ends. The CDR3 loop reads CASSGGGTEAFF. In DNA form, the CDR3 reads TGTGCCAGCAGCGGGGGGGGCACTGAAGCTTTCTTT.

This chain uses TRBV7-9 with TRBJ2-5; D remains ambiguous. Deletions cut 1 base from V and 2 bases from J, with 14 bases between. Germline V CDR1 and CDR2: SEHNR, FQNEAQ (reference sequence). The CDR3 is 16 residues long. The CDR3 DNA sequence: TGTGCCAGCAGCTTAGTAGGCTCTGCATTTCAAGAGACCCAGTACTTC. This gives the protein CASSLVGSAFQETQYF.

The rearrangement links TRBV18 to TRBJ1-1; no definite D call. The ends were cut back, 5 bases at V and 5 bases at J, with 12 bases in the middle. Germline values: CDR1 KGHSH, CDR2 LQKENI. The CDR3 consists of 13 residues. CDR3 in amino acids: CASSFPLDTEAFF. The CDR3 DNA is TGTGCCAGCTCATTTCCCTTGGATACTGAAGCTTTCTTT.